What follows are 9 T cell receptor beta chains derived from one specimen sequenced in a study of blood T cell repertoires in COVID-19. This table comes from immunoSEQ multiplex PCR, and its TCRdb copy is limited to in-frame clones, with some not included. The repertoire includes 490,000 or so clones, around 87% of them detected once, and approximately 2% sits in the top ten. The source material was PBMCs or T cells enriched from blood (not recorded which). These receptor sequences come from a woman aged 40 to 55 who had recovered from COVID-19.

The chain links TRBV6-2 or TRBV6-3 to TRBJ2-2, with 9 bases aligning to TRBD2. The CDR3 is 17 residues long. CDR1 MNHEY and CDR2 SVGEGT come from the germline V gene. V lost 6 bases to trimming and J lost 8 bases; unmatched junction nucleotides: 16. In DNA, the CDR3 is TGTGCCAGCAGCTCCCTTACCCTGCGGGAGGGCCCTGGGGAGCTGTTTTTT. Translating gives CASSSLTLREGPGELFF.

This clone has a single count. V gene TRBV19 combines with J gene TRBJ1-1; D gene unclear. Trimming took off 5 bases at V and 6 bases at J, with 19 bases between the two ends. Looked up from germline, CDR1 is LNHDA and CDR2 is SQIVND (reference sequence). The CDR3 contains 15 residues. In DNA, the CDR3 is TGTGCCAGTAGTCTTTCCACTACAACCTCCCCTGAAGCTTTCTTT. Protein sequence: CASSLSTTTSPEAFF.

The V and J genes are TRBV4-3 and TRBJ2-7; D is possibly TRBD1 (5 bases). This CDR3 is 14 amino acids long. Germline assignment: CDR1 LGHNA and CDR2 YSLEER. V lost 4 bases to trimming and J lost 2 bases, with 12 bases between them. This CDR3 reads CASSRTSQTYEQYF. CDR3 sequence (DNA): TGCGCCAGCAGCCGGACAAGTCAAACCTACGAGCAGTACTTC.

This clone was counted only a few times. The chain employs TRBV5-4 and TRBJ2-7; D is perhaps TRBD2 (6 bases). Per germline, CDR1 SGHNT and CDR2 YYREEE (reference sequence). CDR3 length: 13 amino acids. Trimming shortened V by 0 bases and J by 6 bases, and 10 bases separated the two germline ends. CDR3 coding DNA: TGTGCCAGCAGCTTGGAAAGGAGGGGCGAGCAGTACTTC. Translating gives CASSLERRGEQYF.

DNA for the CDR3: TGTGCCAGCAGCAAAAACCGGGACAGGCATGAAAAACTGTTTTTT. Its protein is CASSKNRDRHEKLFF. The V and J genes are TRBV7-6 and TRBJ1-4; 8 nucleotides agree with TRBD1. The V segment lost 5 bases and the J segment 6 bases; nucleotides outside the gene matches: 8. The CDR3 is made up of 15 amino acids. Germline CDR1 is SGHVS and CDR2 is FNYEAQ.

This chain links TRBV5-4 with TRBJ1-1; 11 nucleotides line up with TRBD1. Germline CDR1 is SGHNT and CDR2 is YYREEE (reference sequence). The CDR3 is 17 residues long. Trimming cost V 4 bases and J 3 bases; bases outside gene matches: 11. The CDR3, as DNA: TGTGCCAGCAGCCGGACAGGGGGCGAAGGGCGGCACACTGAAGCTTTCTTT. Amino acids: CASSRTGGEGRHTEAFF.

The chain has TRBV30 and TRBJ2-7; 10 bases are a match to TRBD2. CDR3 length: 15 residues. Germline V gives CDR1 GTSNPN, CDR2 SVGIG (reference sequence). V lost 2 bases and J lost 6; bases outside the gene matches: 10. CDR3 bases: TGTGCCTGGAGTCTGCTAGCGGGAGAGGTCGCCGAGCAGTACTTC. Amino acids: CAWSLLAGEVAEQYF.

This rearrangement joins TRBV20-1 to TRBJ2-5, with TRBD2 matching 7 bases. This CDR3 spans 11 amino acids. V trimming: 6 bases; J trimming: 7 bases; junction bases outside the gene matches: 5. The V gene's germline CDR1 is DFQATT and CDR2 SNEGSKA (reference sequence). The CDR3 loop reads CSAAGEGTQYF. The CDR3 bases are TGCAGTGCGGCGGGAGAGGGGACCCAGTACTTC.

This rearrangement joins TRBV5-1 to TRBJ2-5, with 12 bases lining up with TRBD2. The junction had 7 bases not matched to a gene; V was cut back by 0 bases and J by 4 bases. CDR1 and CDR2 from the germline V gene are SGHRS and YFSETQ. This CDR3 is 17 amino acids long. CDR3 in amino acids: CASSLGLAGGIGETQYF. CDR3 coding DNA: TGCGCCAGCAGCTTGGGGCTAGCGGGAGGGATAGGAGAGACCCAGTACTTC.